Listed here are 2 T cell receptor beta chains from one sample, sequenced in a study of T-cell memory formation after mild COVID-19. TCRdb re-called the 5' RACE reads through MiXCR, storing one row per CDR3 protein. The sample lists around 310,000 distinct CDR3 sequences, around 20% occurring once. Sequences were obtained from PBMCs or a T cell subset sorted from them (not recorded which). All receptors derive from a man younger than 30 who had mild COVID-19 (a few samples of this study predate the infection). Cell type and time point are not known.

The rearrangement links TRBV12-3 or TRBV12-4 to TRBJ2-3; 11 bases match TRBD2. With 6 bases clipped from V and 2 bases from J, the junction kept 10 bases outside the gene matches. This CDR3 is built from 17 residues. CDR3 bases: TGTGCCAGCAGCCTATCCTATAGCGGGGGGGCCACAGATACGCAGTATTTT. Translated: CASSLSYSGGATDTQYF.

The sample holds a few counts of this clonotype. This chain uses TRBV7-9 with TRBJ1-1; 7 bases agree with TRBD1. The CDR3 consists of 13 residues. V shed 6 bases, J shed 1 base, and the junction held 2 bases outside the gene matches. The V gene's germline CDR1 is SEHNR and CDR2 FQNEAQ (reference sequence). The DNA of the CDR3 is TGTGCCAGCAGAACAGGGGCGAACACTGAAGCTTTCTTT. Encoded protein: CASRTGANTEAFF. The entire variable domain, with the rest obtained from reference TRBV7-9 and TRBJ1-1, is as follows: DTGVSQNPRHKITKRGQNVTFRCDPISEHNRLYWYRQTLGQGPEFLTYFQNEAQLEKSRLLSDRFSAERPKGSFSTLEIQRTEQGDSAMYLCASRTGANTEAFFGQGTRLTVV.